A single sample is the source of the 3 T cell receptor beta chains below, sequenced in a study of identical twins' blood T cells. TCRdb passed the 5' RACE reads through MiXCR, listing each CDR3 protein once. The data contain hundreds of thousands of distinct CDR3 sequences, about 28% of them seen just once; the ten biggest clones take up roughly 5.5%. Source material: PBMCs. The receptors shown here come from a woman aged 18-55 years in good health.

In its sample, this clonotype was seen a few times. The CDR3, as DNA: TGCAGTGCTTCCATTGGAAACACCATATATTTT. This gives the protein CSASIGNTIYF. The chain carries TRBV20-1 and TRBJ1-3; D unresolved. Germline values: CDR1 DFQATT, CDR2 SNEGSKA (reference sequence). Trimming removed 5 bases at V and 3 bases at J, with 5 bases between. CDR3 size: 11 residues.

This clonotype appeared many times. The genes are TRBV29-1 and TRBJ1-4; no definite D call. Germline lookup yields CDR1 SQVTM and CDR2 ANQGSEA. There are 13 residues in the CDR3. The germline V and J ends were trimmed by 5 bases and 2 bases, with 9 bases remaining between them. The CDR3 nucleotides are TGCAGCGTTTTCGGAAGGACTAATGAAAAACTGTTTTTT. Amino acids: CSVFGRTNEKLFF. The whole variable domain, filled in from reference TRBV29-1 and TRBJ1-4, reads SAVISQKPSRDICQRGTSLTIQCQVDSQVTMMFWYRQQPGQSLTLIATANQGSEATYESGFVIDKFPISRPNLTFSTLTVSNMSPEDSSIYLCSVFGRTNEKLFFGSGTQLSVL.

This clonotype has just a few counts. The chain links TRBV6-6 to TRBJ2-7, with D possibly matching TRBD2 (6 bases). Germline CDR1 is MNHNY and CDR2 is SVGAGI (reference sequence). V was clipped by 2 bases and J by 1 base, with 12 bases between them. The CDR3 extends over 15 amino acids. This CDR3 reads CASSYPGTGSYEQYF. The CDR3, as DNA: TGTGCCAGCAGTTACCCTGGGACTGGATCCTACGAGCAGTACTTC.